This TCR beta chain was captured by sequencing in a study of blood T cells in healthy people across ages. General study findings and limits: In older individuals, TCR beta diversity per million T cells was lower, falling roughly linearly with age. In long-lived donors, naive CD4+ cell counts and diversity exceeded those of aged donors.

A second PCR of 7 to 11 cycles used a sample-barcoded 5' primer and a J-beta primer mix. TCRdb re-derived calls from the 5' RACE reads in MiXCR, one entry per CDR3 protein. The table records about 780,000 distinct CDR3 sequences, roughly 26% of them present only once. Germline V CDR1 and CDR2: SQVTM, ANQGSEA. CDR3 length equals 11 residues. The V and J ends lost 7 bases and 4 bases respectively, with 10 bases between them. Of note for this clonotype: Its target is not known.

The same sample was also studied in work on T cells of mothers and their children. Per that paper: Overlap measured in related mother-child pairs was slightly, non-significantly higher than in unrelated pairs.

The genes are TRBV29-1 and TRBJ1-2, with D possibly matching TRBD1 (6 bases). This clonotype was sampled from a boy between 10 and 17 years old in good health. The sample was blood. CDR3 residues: CSARGAYGYTF. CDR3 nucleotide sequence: TGCAGCGCCCGGGGGGCCTATGGCTACACCTTC.